What follows describes a single TCR beta chain. The method was immunoSEQ multiplex PCR; TCRdb's version includes in-frame clones alone and lacks a portion of them. Among approximately 68,000 clones listed, under 98% were seen once. This record comes from a study of technical replicates of blood from four donors. Germline CDR1 and CDR2: LGHNA and YNFKEQ. Deletions cut 2 bases from V and 5 bases from J, with 19 bases between. This CDR3 spans 17 amino acids. Sequenced material: T cells isolated from PBMCs. The sequence derives from a human donor in good health. V is TRBV4-2 and J is TRBJ1-5, with no clear D. The CDR3 DNA follows: TGTGCCAGCAGCCAAAGCAGAGTCCGCCAGGTGGATCAGCCCCAGCATTTT. This encodes CASSQSRVRQVDQPQHF.